This T cell receptor beta chain stems from a study of technical replicates of blood from a handful of donors. Sequencing used immunoSEQ multiplex PCR; TCRdb keeps in-frame clones, though not all of them. The sample holds around 79,000 clones, more than 90% seen once. In germline, CDR1 is WSHSY, CDR2 SAAADI. This CDR3 is built from 14 residues. The V and J ends lost 10 bases and 2 bases, in that order; junction bases with no gene match: 11. Sequenced material: T cells isolated from PBMCs. The clonotype was recovered from a human donor in good health. Some clones in this sample may be carry-over from other donors' samples. V is TRBV10-2 and J is TRBJ2-7, with TRBD1 matching over 7 bases. The CDR3 here is CATRDSMTTYEQYF. CDR3 DNA: TGCGCCACCAGGGACAGCATGACCACCTACGAGCAGTACTTC.